Detailed here is one T cell receptor beta chain. There is no known antigen for this receptor. Base qualities are not recorded, but no much larger clone differs from it by a single base. The data derive from a study of blood T cell repertoires in COVID-19 (dated by TCRdb to between 2020 and 2021). Notes on the research overall: Samples covering the acute and convalescent phases of COVID-19 were provided by collaborators in the United States, Italy and Spain. The prospective study material was composed of cDNA or gDNA derived from T cells, B-cell-depleted T cells, or PBMCs. The dataset comprised deeply sampled blood TCRbeta repertoires from subjects exposed to, actively infected with, or recovered from COVID-19. The repertoires were released in a freely available public database meant as a resource for research on the immune response to SARS-CoV-2. The samples were drawn from the first 160 participants of the ongoing ImmuneRACE study and from over 950 subjects provided by 6 global collaborators. Sample metadata almost always included a de-identified subject ID, COVID-19 status, age in years and sex. Where available, HLA class I and class II types were obtained from metadata supplied by the sample provider rather than from assay-based typing. The research as a whole found: The amount of clinical and demographic metadata varied by source and participant and was provided uncurated.

V loses 5 bases at its end and J loses 8 bases; junction bases beyond the gene matches: 7. The CDR3 contains 14 residues, cysteine and phenylalanine counted. Just CDR3 DNA is preserved here, 42 bases in frame from base 1. The germline V gene specifies SGHRS as CDR1 and YFSETQ as CDR2. Each collaborating institution followed its own protocols to collect whole blood in K2EDTA tubes. For TCRbeta analysis, collaborators shipped samples as frozen whole blood, isolated PBMCs, or DNA extracted from either of those sample types. TCRbeta CDR3 regions were amplified from genomic DNA by means of the immunoSEQ Assay, a bias-controlled multiplex PCR. For the original study's pipeline: The number of nucleated cells in each sample was estimated by amplification of reference gene primers within the assay. Sequence reads were collapsed and filtered to measure the absolute abundance of every unique TCRbeta CDR3 rearrangement. For each sample, productive Simpson clonality was calculated by taking the square root of Simpson's diversity index across productive rearrangements. TCRdb's version of the immuneACCESS table is confined to in-frame rearrangements and falls short of the full clone set. An unresolved V gene accounts for under half of the shortfall where checked; the remainder is of unknown origin. The V and J calls and clone size are taken from that table; D and trimming were inferred from the DNA. In this sample the table shows tens of thousands of clones, about 85% of which occur a single time. The top ten clones comprise 5.3% of the sample.

This chain is built from TRBV5-1 and TRBJ1-6, with TRBD1 matching 7 junction bases. The sample was peripheral blood. The receptor was isolated from a man aged 65 to 79 with acute or convalescent COVID-19. DNA sequence: TGCGCCAGCAGTTACCGGGACAGCGATTCACCCCTCCACTTT. Translation gives CASSYRDSDSPLHF.